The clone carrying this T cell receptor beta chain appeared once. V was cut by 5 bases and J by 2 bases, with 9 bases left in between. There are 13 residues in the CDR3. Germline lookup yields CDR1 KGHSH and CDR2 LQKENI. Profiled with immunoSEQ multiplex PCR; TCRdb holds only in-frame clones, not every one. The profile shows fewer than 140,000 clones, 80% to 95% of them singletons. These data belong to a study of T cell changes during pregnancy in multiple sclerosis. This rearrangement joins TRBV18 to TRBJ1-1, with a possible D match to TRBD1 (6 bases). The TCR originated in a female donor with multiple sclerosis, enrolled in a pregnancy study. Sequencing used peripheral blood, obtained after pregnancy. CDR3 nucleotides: TGTGCCAGCTCATCGGACAGAAACACTGAAGCTTTCTTT. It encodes CASSSDRNTEAFF.